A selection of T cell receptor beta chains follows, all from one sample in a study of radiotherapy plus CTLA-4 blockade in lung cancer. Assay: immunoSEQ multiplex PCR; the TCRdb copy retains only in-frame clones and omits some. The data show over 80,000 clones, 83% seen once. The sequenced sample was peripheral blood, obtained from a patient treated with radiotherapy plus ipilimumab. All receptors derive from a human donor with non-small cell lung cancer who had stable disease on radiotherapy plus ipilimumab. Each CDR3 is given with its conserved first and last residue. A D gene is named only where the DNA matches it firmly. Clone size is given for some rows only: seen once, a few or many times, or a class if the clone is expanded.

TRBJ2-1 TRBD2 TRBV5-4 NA CASSQRTSGRFNEQFF TGTGCCAGCAGCCAAAGGACTAGCGGGAGGTTCAATGAGCAGTTCTTC
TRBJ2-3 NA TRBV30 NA CAWTGGDSTDTQYF TGTGCCTGGACAGGCGGGGACAGCACAGATACGCAGTATTTT
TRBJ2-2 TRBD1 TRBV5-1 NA CASSLTTGVAGELFF TGCGCCAGCAGCCTCACTACAGGGGTGGCCGGGGAGCTGTTTTTT
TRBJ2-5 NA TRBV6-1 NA CASSEGKYRETQYF TGTGCCAGCAGTGAAGGGAAATACCGAGAGACCCAGTACTTC
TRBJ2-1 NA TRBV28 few CASLQGSGNEQFF TGTGCCAGCCTTCAGGGGTCAGGCAATGAGCAGTTCTTC
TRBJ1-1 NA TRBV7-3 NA CASSLTPGTNTEAFF TGTGCCAGCAGCTTAACGCCCGGGACTAACACTGAAGCTTTCTTT
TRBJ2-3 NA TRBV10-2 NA CASRSPVLTDTQYF TGCGCCAGCCGCTCCCCTGTCTTAACAGATACGCAGTATTTT
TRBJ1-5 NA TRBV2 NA CASSETPGVHQPQHF TGTGCCAGCAGTGAAACGCCAGGGGTTCATCAGCCCCAGCATTTT
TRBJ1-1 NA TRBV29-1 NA CSVVPAQGLNTEAFF TGCAGCGTTGTGCCAGCACAGGGTCTGAACACTGAAGCTTTCTTT
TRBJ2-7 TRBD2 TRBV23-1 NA CASTRRDLVLAGTYEQYF TGCGCCAGCACCAGGAGGGACCTCGTGCTAGCGGGGACCTACGAGCAGTACTTC
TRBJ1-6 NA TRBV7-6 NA CASSPGRGNSPLHF TGTGCCAGCAGCCCTGGGAGGGGAAATTCACCCCTCCACTTT
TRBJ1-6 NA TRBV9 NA CASSVATGSPLHF TGTGCCAGCAGCGTAGCTACAGGATCACCCCTCCACTTT
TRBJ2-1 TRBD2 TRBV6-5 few CASSRTSTSNEQFF TGTGCCAGCAGCCGGACTAGTACCTCCAATGAGCAGTTCTTC
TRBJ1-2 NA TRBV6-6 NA CASSPGGGPYGYTF TGTGCCAGCAGCCCAGGAGGGGGGCCCTATGGCTACACCTTC
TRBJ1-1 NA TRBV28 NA CASRSQGETEAFF TGTGCCAGCAGATCTCAGGGTGAAACTGAAGCTTTCTTT
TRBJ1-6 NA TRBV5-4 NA CASSLVGGSPLHF TGTGCCAGCAGCTTGGTGGGGGGTTCACCCCTCCACTTT
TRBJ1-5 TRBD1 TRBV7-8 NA CASSHRDRGQPQHF TGTGCCAGCAGCCACCGGGACAGAGGTCAGCCCCAGCATTTT
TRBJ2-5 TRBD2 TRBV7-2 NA CASSLLSGGQETQYF TGTGCCAGCAGCTTATTAAGCGGGGGGCAAGAGACCCAGTACTTC
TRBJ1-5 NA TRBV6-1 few CASSERGAGNQPQHF TGTGCCAGCAGTGAAAGGGGTGCGGGCAATCAGCCCCAGCATTTT
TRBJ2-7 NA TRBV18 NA CASSPISAGEQYF TGTGCCAGCTCACCAATTTCGGCGGGGGAGCAGTACTTC